The 9 T cell receptor beta chains below all came from one sample that was sequenced in a study of T cell responses to AZD1222 COVID-19 vaccine. Sequenced by immunoSEQ multiplex PCR; TCRdb stores in-frame clones only, minus some. The data hold about 87,000 clones, with more than 75% observed a single time. Sample: peripheral blood, taken on day 0 of AZD1222 vaccination. These TCRs come from an adult in good health.

The chain recombines TRBV2 with TRBJ2-5; D uncertain. This CDR3 has 14 residues. Germline CDR1 and CDR2: SNHLY and FYNNEI. Trimming stripped 6 bases from V and 4 bases from J, with 15 bases between. CDR3 in amino acids: CASSFDRGRETQYF. DNA of the CDR3: TGTGCCAGCAGCTTTGACCGTGGGCGAGAGACCCAGTACTTC. The whole variable domain, filled in from reference TRBV2 and TRBJ2-5, reads EPEVTQTPSHQVTQMGQEVILRCVPISNHLYFYWYRQILGQKVEFLVSFYNNEISEKSEIFDDQFSVERPDGSNFTLKIRSTKLEDSAMYFCASSFDRGRETQYFGPGTRLLVL.

The CDR3, as DNA: TGCAGCGCTGCGCTTAGTACTCGGTACTCTGGGGCCAACGTCCTGACTTTC. Its protein is CSAALSTRYSGANVLTF. V and J are TRBV29-1 and TRBJ2-6, with unresolved D. Looked up from germline, CDR1 is SQVTM and CDR2 is ANQGSEA. The CDR3 has 17 residues. Trimming shortened V by 7 bases and J by 0 bases, and 19 bases separated the two germline ends. Together with reference TRBV29-1 and TRBJ2-6, the CDR3 gives the full variable domain: SAVISQKPSRDICQRGTSLTIQCQVDSQVTMMFWYRQQPGQSLTLIATANQGSEATYESGFVIDKFPISRPNLTFSTLTVSNMSPEDSSIYLCSAALSTRYSGANVLTFGAGSRLTVL.

In DNA, the CDR3 is TGTGCCAGTTACCAGTACAATGAGCAGTTCTTC. The encoded protein is CASYQYNEQFF. The chain is built from TRBV19 and TRBJ2-1, with D unclear. This CDR3 region has 11 residues. Deletions cut 8 bases from V and 4 bases from J, with 6 bases between. Germline V gene data show CDR1 as LNHDA and CDR2 as SQIVND (reference sequence).

The chain is built from TRBV28 and TRBJ2-2; no definite D call. With 3 bases removed from V and 7 bases from J, the gap between germline ends came to 12 bases. The CDR3 runs to 14 residues. Germline V CDR1 and CDR2: MDHEN, SYDVKM. The CDR3, as DNA: TGTGCCAGCAGTTTCGAAGTTGGGAACGGGGAGCTGTTTTTT. Protein: CASSFEVGNGELFF.

The chain joins TRBV18 to TRBJ1-1, with 7 positions matching TRBD1. J was trimmed by 3 bases and V by 5 bases; bases with no gene match: 3. The germline V gene has CDR1 KGHSH and CDR2 LQKENI. The CDR3 contains 13 residues. The CDR3, as DNA: TGTGCCAGCTCAGTAGACAGGGACACTGAAGCTTTCTTT. Its translation is CASSVDRDTEAFF.

Only a few counts were recorded for this clone. The V and J genes are TRBV28 and TRBJ1-4, with D unclear. The germline V gene has CDR1 MDHEN and CDR2 SYDVKM. Trimming removed 6 bases from V and 0 bases from J, with 17 bases in between. The CDR3 totals 17 residues. CDR3 sequence: CASRRFSGVPTNEKLFF. The CDR3 nucleotides are TGTGCCAGCAGGCGGTTTTCGGGAGTTCCAACTAATGAAAAACTGTTTTTT.

The V and J genes are TRBV7-9 and TRBJ1-4, with D perhaps TRBD1 (5 bases). This CDR3 comprises 17 residues. The V gene lost 3 bases and the J gene lost 4 bases, with 18 bases spanning the gap. Germline CDR1 is SEHNR and CDR2 is FQNEAQ (reference sequence). The CDR3 DNA follows: TGTGCCAGCAGCTTTCGACGGGGGTCATTGGATAATGAAAAACTGTTTTTT. Encoded protein: CASSFRRGSLDNEKLFF. Full variable domain (missing parts from reference TRBV7-9 and TRBJ1-4): DTGVSQNPRHKITKRGQNVTFRCDPISEHNRLYWYRQTLGQGPEFLTYFQNEAQLEKSRLLSDRFSAERPKGSFSTLEIQRTEQGDSAMYLCASSFRRGSLDNEKLFFGSGTQLSVL.

The rearrangement joins TRBV3-1 (or the pseudogene TRBV3-2) to TRBJ2-5; 9 bases fit TRBD2. In germline, CDR1 is LGHDT, CDR2 YNNKEL (reference sequence). V trimming: 4 bases; J trimming: 5 bases; junction bases outside the gene matches: 5. The CDR3 runs 14 residues. CDR3 in amino acids: CASSLSGSGETQYF. In DNA form, the CDR3 reads TGTGCCAGCAGCCTTAGCGGGAGTGGGGAGACCCAGTACTTC.

The chain couples TRBV19 to TRBJ2-5; 11 positions agree with TRBD2. The CDR3 runs 16 residues. Trimming took 1 base from V and 1 from J; bases not matched to a gene: 2. Germline CDR1 and CDR2: LNHDA and SQIVND (reference sequence). CDR3 residues: CASSIGLAGTQETQYF. Here the CDR3 DNA reads TGTGCCAGTAGTATAGGACTAGCGGGGACCCAAGAGACCCAGTACTTC.